Included here is one TCR beta chain sequence, with context. The use of a sample-barcoded 5' primer and a J-beta primer mix characterized a second PCR of roughly 7 to 11 cycles. A template-switch adaptor with 12 random nucleotides tagged each cDNA molecule. One entry per CDR3 protein results from TCRdb running MiXCR on the 5' RACE reads. The table records about 2 million distinct CDR3 sequences, around 50% of them present only once. The data stem from a study of blood T cells in healthy people across ages. Germline CDR1 reads ENHRY; CDR2 reads SYGVKD. This CDR3 spans 15 amino acids. Trimming cost V 6 bases and J 3 bases; bases outside gene matches: 7.

The sequencing sample was made of blood. This clonotype was obtained from a woman in her thirties or forties in good health. This rearrangement joins TRBV10-3 to TRBJ1-4, with 7 bases that match TRBD1. CDR3 loop: CAISTDRESNEKLFF. CDR3 sequence (DNA): TGTGCCATCAGCACTGACAGGGAGTCTAATGAAAAACTGTTTTTT.